Listed below are T cell receptor beta chains from one sample, sequenced in a study of Tregs in tolerant kidney transplant recipients. Sequencing used immunoSEQ multiplex PCR; TCRdb keeps in-frame clones, though not all of them. Among some 68,000 clones listed, roughly 84% were seen once. The sample comprised CD4+ T cells from blood. The receptor source for this set is a human donor in good health. The CDR3 runs from the conserved cysteine through the conserved F or W. The D gene is left open where the match is weak. Clone size is not always given. Where it is, it says once, few, many or a class for expanded clones.

TRBJ1-2	TRBD1	-	TRBV27	TGTGCCAGCAGTCTATACCGGACAGGGGATTTCCTCTATGGCTACACCTTC	CASSLYRTGDFLYGYTF
TRBJ2-1	-	-	TRBV29-1	TGCAGCGTTCTGTGGGAGAGGTACAATGAGCAGTTCTTC	CSVLWERYNEQFF
TRBJ2-1	-	-	TRBV19	TGTGCCAGTAGTATAGTGGGTGAGCAGTTCTTC	CASSIVGEQFF
TRBJ2-3	-	-	TRBV11-3	TGTGCCAGCAGCTCCTTAGGAGCTAGCACAGATACGCAGTATTTT	CASSSLGASTDTQYF
TRBJ1-6	TRBD1	-	TRBV19	TGTGCCAGTAGCCTAAGGGGGCTTAATTCACCCCTCCACTTT	CASSLRGLNSPLHF
TRBJ2-1	-	once	TRBV6-4	TGTGCCAGCAGTGAAAACCCGGGAAGCTCCTACAATGAGCAGTTCTTC	CASSENPGSSYNEQFF
TRBJ1-2	-	few	TRBV13	TGTGCCAGCAGCTTATCGGGGTTGGACTATGGCTACACCTTC	CASSLSGLDYGYTF
TRBJ2-5	TRBD2	-	TRBV30	TGTGCCTGGAGTCTCCCCGGACTAGCGAAAGAGACCCAGTACTTC	CAWSLPGLAKETQYF
TRBJ2-5	-	-	TRBV2	TGTGCCAGCAGTGCGGACTCCCAAGAGACCCAGTACTTC	CASSADSQETQYF
TRBJ1-3	-	-	TRBV14	TGTGCCAGCAGCCAAACGAACAGGGAAGTCACTGGAAACACCATATATTTT	CASSQTNREVTGNTIYF
TRBJ1-1	-	-	TRBV12-5	TGTGCTAGTGCCGTTAAGAGGGGGGTCCTCGCGGAACAGACTGAAGCTTTCTTT	CASAVKRGVLAEQTEAFF
TRBJ2-5	TRBD2	-	TRBV9	TGTGCCAGCAGCGTACAGCGGGGGGGCCATGAGACCCAGTACTTC	CASSVQRGGHETQYF
TRBJ1-1	-	-	TRBV14	TGTGCCAGCAGCCAAGATTCTTGGTTTGGGACTGAAGCTTTCTTT	CASSQDSWFGTEAFF
TRBJ2-7	-	once	TRBV5-8	TGTGCCAGCAGCTTTTCCTACGAGCAGTACTTC	CASSFSYEQYF
TRBJ2-2	-	medium-sized	TRBV19	TGTGCCAGTAACCCTAGAGGGGGGGAGCTGTTTTTT	CASNPRGGELFF
TRBJ2-7	-	once	TRBV4-3	TGCGCCAGCAGCCAACAGGGGGGGGAGGACGAGCAGTACTTC	CASSQQGGEDEQYF
TRBJ1-4	TRBD1	-	TRBV10-3	TGTGCCATCAGTGAACCCCAGGGGGGAGCTAATGAAAAACTGTTTTTT	CAISEPQGGANEKLFF
TRBJ2-3	-	-	TRBV7-2	TGTGCCAGCAGCCAGACACTACTCAGCACAGATACGCAGTATTTT	CASSQTLLSTDTQYF
TRBJ1-1	-	-	TRBV25-1	TGTGCCAGCAGTAGGGGGTTTGGTTTGAACACTGAAGCTTTCTTT	CASSRGFGLNTEAFF
TRBJ2-3	-	-	TRBV30	TGTGCCTGGACGGGGGGCAGGGCGGCGGATACGCAGTATTTT	CAWTGGRAADTQYF
TRBJ1-1	-	many	TRBV15	TGTGCCACCAGCAGAGTGGCCAGGGCGAACACTGAAGCTTTCTTT	CATSRVARANTEAFF
TRBJ2-3	-	-	TRBV6-4	TGTGCCAGCAGGAGAGTTTCCCCAGATACGCAGTATTTT	CASRRVSPDTQYF
TRBJ1-2	TRBD1	medium-sized	TRBV14	TGTGCCAGCAGCCAAATGGGACAGGAGTACTATGGCTACACCTTC	CASSQMGQEYYGYTF
TRBJ2-1	-	-	TRBV5-8	TGTGCCAGCAAGTTCCGGATGTCCTACAATGAGCAGTTCTTC	CASKFRMSYNEQFF
TRBJ1-6	-	-	TRBV5-6	TGTGCCAGCAGCCGGGACCGTGGGGATTCACCCCTCCACTTT	CASSRDRGDSPLHF
TRBJ1-1	TRBD1	-	TRBV6-5	TGTGCCAGCAGCTCTGGGACAGGGGGAGCTGAAGCTTTCTTT	CASSSGTGGAEAFF
TRBJ1-1	-	once	TRBV5-1	TGCGCCAGCAGCTTGGACGGACAGAAGAGGACTGAAGCTTTCTTT	CASSLDGQKRTEAFF
TRBJ2-3	-	-	TRBV11-1	TGTGCCAGCAGCCCGGATCCTCAGGATACGCAGTATTTT	CASSPDPQDTQYF
TRBJ2-2	-	-	TRBV19	TGTGCCAGTAGTATAAGTTGGAACACCGGGGAGCTGTTTTTT	CASSISWNTGELFF
TRBJ2-3	-	-	TRBV11-3	TGTGCCAGCAGCTTTTTCTCACCTAGCACAGATACGCAGTATTTT	CASSFFSPSTDTQYF
TRBJ2-1	-	-	TRBV19	TGTGCCAGTAACGCCGGGTTCCTTTACAATGAGCAGTTCTTC	CASNAGFLYNEQFF
TRBJ2-2	-	-	TRBV19	TGTGCCACCAGAGTATGGGGTCAGAACACCGGGGAGCTGTTTTTT	CATRVWGQNTGELFF
TRBJ1-1	-	-	TRBV2	TGTGCCAGCAGGCGGGGCAGCCTGAGGGAGGTAAACACTGAAGCTTTCTTT	CASRRGSLREVNTEAFF
TRBJ2-7	-	-	TRBV2	TGTGCCAGCATTTTTTCGGACACACTCTACGAGCAGTACTTC	CASIFSDTLYEQYF
TRBJ1-1	-	-	TRBV5-4	TGTGCCAGCAGCCCGAGTGCCGGGTTCGCTGAAGCTTTCTTT	CASSPSAGFAEAFF
TRBJ2-2	-	-	TRBV6-6	TGTGCCAGCAGGGACGGCACCGGGGAGCTGTTTTTT	CASRDGTGELFF
TRBJ2-5	-	-	TRBV11-3	TGTGCCAGCAGCTCTATACATCGAGAGGCCCAGTACTTC	CASSSIHREAQYF
TRBJ1-1	-	-	TRBV29-1	TGCAGCGTTGTGACAGAGATGAACACTGAAGCTTTCTTT	CSVVTEMNTEAFF
TRBJ1-1	-	-	TRBV5-4	TGTGCCAGCAGCTTGGAGTCAGGGCTCGTTTTCTTT	CASSLESGLVFF
TRBJ2-1	-	once	TRBV9	TGTGCCAGCAGCGGAGGACGGTACAATGAGCAGTTCTTC	CASSGGRYNEQFF
TRBJ2-1	TRBD2	-	TRBV9	TGTGCCAGCAGCGTTCACCTAGCGGGGGTTGGGGAGCAGTTCTTC	CASSVHLAGVGEQFF
TRBJ1-2	TRBD1	-	TRBV6-5	TGTGCCAGCAGTTTTGGACAGGGTGGCTACACCTTC	CASSFGQGGYTF
TRBJ2-5	-	-	TRBV20-1	TGCAGTGCTGAGGACCATGGGACCCAGTACTTC	CSAEDHGTQYF
TRBJ2-2	-	few	TRBV4-2	TGTGCCAGCAGCCGGGGGGGCCAGACCGGGGAGCTGTTTTTT	CASSRGGQTGELFF
TRBJ2-7	-	-	TRBV2	TGTGCCAGCACCGAGGGGGAGGCGGGATCCGCCGACGAGCAGTACTTC	CASTEGEAGSADEQYF
TRBJ2-3	-	-	TRBV7-2	TGTGCCAGCAGCTTACCTTCGGACTTCCGCACAGATACGCAGTATTTT	CASSLPSDFRTDTQYF
TRBJ2-3	TRBD2	-	TRBV5-8	TGTGCCAGCTATCGGGTGGGAGGGATGAGCACAGATACGCAGTATTTT	CASYRVGGMSTDTQYF
TRBJ2-2	TRBD1	-	TRBV19	TGTGCCAGTAGCGGACAGGGGGAGGGCACCGGGGAGCTGTTTTTT	CASSGQGEGTGELFF
TRBJ1-4	TRBD1	-	TRBV18	TGTGCCAGCTCACCACCGCCGGGACAGGTAGCAAAACTGTTTTTT	CASSPPPGQVAKLFF
TRBJ2-7	TRBD2	-	TRBV4-1	TGCGCCAGCAGCCCGGGACTAGCGGGAGATGCCCCCCCTTTCGAGCAGTACTTC	CASSPGLAGDAPPFEQYF
TRBJ2-1	TRBD2	once	TRBV7-2	TGTGCCAGCTCCAGACTATCGGGGGGCAATGAGCAGTTCTTC	CASSRLSGGNEQFF